This T cell receptor beta chain was observed in a study of T cell responses to AZD1222 COVID-19 vaccine. Remarks on this clone: As yet, its antigen is unknown.

Analysis merged second doses at about 4 or about 12 weeks. V lost 1 base, J lost 4 bases, and 3 bases stayed unmatched. The CDR3 length is 16 residues. Looked up from germline, CDR1 is LNHNV and CDR2 is YYDKDF (reference sequence). Regarding the study as a whole: Spike-specific TCR breadth and depth rose after two AZD1222 doses.

Sequenced by immunoSEQ multiplex PCR; TCRdb stores in-frame clones only, minus some. Among 91,000 or so clones listed, around nine tenths were seen once. V is TRBV15 and J is TRBJ1-5; 11 bases line up with TRBD1. Here the sequenced sample was peripheral blood, taken 28 days after the second AZD1222 dose. This receptor was taken from an adult who received the AZD1222 COVID-19 vaccine. This chain's CDR3 is CATSRGGTGGNQPQHF. In nucleotides, the CDR3 is TGTGCCACCAGCAGAGGTGGGACAGGGGGTAATCAGCCCCAGCATTTT. The whole variable domain, filled in from reference TRBV15 and TRBJ1-5, reads DAMVIQNPRYQVTQFGKPVTLSCSQTLNHNVMYWYQQKSSQAPKLLFHYYDKDFNNEADTPDNFQSRRPNTSFCFLDIRSPGLGDTAMYLCATSRGGTGGNQPQHFGDGTRLSIL.